This TCR beta chain appears in the sequencing data of a study of cytomegalovirus exposure and HLA in healthy donors. The study drew the donors from its approximately 120-subject validation cohort, separate from the roughly 700-subject first cohort. The CDR3 runs to 15 residues. Germline lookup yields CDR1 SEHNR and CDR2 FQNEAQ (reference sequence). Trimming took 1 base from V and 5 from J, leaving 14 bases between them. Only in-frame clones appear in the TCRdb table, and some are missing; sequencing was by immunoSEQ multiplex PCR. The sample comprises some 98,000 clones, about 90% of which are singletons, and over 6% rests with the top ten. Whole-study results and caveats: There were a few CMV-associated chains whose specificity for CMV antigens was confirmed in vitro. The TCR clusters that emerged in the first cohort tended, a later analysis found, to co-occur in the approximately 130 validation repertoires. A list of around 150 TCR beta chains associated with cytomegalovirus was given.

As for this clone: Its cognate antigen is unknown.

The V call is TRBV7-9, the J call TRBJ2-5, with TRBD1 as a possible D gene (5 bases). Material for sequencing was PBMCs. The receptor was isolated from a man between 18 and 29 years old in good health and CMV-seropositive. CDR3 region: CASSLVQGPAETQYF. In nucleotides, the CDR3 is TGTGCCAGCAGCTTAGTCCAGGGCCCTGCGGAGACCCAGTACTTC.